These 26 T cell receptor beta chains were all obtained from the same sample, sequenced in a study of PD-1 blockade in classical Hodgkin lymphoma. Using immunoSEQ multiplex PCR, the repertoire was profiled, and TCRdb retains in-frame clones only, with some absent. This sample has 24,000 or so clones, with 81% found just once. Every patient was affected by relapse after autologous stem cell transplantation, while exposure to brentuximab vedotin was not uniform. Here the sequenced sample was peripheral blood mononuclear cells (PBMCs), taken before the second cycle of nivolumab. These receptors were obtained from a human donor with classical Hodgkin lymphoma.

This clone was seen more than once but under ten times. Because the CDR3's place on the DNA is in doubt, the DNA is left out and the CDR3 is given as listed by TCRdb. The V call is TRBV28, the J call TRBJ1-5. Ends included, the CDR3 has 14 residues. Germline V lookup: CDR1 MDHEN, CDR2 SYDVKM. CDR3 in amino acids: CASSAILAHQPQHF.

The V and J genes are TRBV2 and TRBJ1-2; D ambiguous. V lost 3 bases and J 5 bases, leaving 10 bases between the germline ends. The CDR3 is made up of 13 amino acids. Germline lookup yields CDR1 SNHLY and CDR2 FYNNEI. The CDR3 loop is CASSESSLYGYTF. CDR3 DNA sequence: TGTGCCAGCAGTGAGTCCTCTTTGTATGGCTACACCTTC.

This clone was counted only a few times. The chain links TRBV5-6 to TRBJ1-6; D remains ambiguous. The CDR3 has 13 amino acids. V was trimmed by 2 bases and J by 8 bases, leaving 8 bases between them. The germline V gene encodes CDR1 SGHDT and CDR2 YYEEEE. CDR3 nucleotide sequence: TGTGCCAGCAGCTTTTATGGCTATTCACCCCTCCACTTT. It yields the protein CASSFYGYSPLHF. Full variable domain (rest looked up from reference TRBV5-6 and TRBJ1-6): DAGVTQSPTHLIKTRGQQVTLRCSPKSGHDTVSWYQQALGQGPQFIFQYYEEEERQRGNFPDRFSGHQFPNYSSELNVNALLLGDSALYLCASSFYGYSPLHFGNGTRLTVT.

For the CDR3, the DNA is TGTGCCAGTCTAGGGAGGGGACCCTACGAGCAGTACTTC. Residues: CASLGRGPYEQYF. V and J are TRBV2 and TRBJ2-7; 7 bases fit TRBD2. The CDR3 has 13 amino acids. From germline, CDR1 is SNHLY and CDR2 FYNNEI. Germline trimming cut 9 bases from V and 2 bases from J; bases unmatched to any gene: 7.

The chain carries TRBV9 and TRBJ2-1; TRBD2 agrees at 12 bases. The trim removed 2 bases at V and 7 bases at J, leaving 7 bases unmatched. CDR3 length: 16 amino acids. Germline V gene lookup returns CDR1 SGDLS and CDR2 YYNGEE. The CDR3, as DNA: TGTGCCAGCAGCGTTGAACTAGCGGGGGGCCGAAATGAGCAGTTCTTC. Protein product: CASSVELAGGRNEQFF.

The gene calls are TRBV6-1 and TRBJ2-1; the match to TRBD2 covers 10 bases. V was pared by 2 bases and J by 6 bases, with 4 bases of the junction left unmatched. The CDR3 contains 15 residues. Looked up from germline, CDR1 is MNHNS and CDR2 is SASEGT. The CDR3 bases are TGTGCCAGCAGTGAAAGGGCTAGCGGGAGCAATGAGCAGTTCTTC. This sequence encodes CASSERASGSNEQFF.

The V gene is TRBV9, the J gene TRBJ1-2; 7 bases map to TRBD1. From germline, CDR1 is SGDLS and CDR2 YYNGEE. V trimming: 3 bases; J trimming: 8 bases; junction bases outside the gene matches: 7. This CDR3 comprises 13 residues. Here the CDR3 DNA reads TGTGCCAGCAGCGCCAGACAGGGAAAAGGCTACACCTTC. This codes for CASSARQGKGYTF.

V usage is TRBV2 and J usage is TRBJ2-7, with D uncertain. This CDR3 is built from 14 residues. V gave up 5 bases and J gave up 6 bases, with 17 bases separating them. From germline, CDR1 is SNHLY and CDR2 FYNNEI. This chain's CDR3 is CASSFTAPAGEQYF. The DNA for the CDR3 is TGTGCCAGCAGTTTTACCGCACCAGCAGGCGAGCAGTACTTC.

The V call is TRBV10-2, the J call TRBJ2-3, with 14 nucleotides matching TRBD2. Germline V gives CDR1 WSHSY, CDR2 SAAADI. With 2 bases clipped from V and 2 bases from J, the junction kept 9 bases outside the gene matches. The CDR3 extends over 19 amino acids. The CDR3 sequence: CASSEGNGLAGGLTDTQYF. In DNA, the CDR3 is TGCGCCAGCAGTGAGGGGAACGGACTAGCGGGGGGCCTCACAGATACGCAGTATTTT.

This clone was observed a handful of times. The CDR3, as DNA: TGTGCCAGCAGCCTCCTTTCTGGAGATACGCAGTATTTT. It is translated as CASSLLSGDTQYF. The chain carries TRBV7-9 and TRBJ2-3; D gene uncertain. The CDR3 consists of 13 residues. Per the germline V gene, CDR1 is SEHNR and CDR2 is FQNEAQ (reference sequence). V lost 5 bases to trimming and J lost 5 bases, with 11 bases between them.

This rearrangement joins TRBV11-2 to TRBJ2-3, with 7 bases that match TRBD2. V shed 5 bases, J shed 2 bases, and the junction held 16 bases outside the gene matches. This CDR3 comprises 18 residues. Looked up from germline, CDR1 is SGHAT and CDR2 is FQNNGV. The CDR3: CASSLRGRGEGFTDTQYF. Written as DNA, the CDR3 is TGTGCCAGCAGCCTCCGCGGACGAGGGGAGGGATTCACAGATACGCAGTATTTT.

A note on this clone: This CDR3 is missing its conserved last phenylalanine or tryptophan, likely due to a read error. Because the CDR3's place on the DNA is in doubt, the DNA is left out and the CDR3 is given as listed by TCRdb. CDR3 sequence reads: CTSSQDGS. This chain joins TRBV1 and TRBJ1-5. TRBV1 is deemed a pseudogene. The CDR3 region is 8 residues in length, termini included.

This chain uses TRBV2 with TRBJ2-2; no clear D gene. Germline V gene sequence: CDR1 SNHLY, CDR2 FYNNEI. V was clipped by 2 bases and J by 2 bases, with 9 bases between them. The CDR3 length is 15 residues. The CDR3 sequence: CASSESASNTGELFF. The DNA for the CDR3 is TGTGCCAGCAGTGAAAGCGCCTCTAACACCGGGGAGCTGTTTTTT.

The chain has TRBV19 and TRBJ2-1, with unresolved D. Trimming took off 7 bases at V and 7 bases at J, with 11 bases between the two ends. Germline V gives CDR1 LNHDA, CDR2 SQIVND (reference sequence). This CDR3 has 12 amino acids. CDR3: CASTPYCNEQFF. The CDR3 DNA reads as TGTGCCAGTACCCCTTATTGTAATGAGCAGTTCTTC. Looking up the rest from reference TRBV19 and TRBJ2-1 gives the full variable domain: DGGITQSPKYLFRKEGQNVTLSCEQNLNHDAMYWYRQDPGQGLRLIYYSQIVNDFQKGDIAEGYSVSREKKESFPLTVTSAQKNPTAFYLCASTPYCNEQFFGPGTRLTVL.

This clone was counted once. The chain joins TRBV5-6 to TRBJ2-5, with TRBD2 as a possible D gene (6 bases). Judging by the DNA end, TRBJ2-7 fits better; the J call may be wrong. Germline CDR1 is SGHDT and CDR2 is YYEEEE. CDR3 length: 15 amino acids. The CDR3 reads CASSLEPGTSYEQYF. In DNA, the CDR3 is TGTGCCAGCAGCTTGGAACCCGGGACTTCCTACGAGCAGTACTTC.

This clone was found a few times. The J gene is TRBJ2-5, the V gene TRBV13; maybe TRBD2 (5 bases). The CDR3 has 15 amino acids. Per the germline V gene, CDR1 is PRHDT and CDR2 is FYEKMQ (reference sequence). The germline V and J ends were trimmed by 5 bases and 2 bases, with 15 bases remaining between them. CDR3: CASSAKGGGQETQYF. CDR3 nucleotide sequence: TGTGCCAGCAGCGCAAAAGGAGGCGGTCAAGAGACCCAGTACTTC.

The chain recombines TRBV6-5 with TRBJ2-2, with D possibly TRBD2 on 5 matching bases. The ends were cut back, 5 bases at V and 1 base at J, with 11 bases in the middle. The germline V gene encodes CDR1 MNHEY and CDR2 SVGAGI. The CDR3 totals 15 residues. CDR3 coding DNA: TGTGCCAGCAGTGACTACGCGAGGAACACCGGGGAGCTGTTTTTT. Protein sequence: CASSDYARNTGELFF.

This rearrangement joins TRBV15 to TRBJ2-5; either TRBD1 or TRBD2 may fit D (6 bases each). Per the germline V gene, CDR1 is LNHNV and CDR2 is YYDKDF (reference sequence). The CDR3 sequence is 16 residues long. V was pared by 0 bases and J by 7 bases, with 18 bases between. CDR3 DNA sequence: TGTGCCACCAGCAGAGATCACAGGGACTCCACGGGGACCCAGTACTTC. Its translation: CATSRDHRDSTGTQYF.

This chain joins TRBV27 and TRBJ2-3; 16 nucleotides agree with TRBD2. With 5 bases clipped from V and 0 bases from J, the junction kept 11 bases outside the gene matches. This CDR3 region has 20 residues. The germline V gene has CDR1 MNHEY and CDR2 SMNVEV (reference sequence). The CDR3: CASSPKGLAGGPFSTDTQYF. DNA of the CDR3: TGTGCCAGCAGTCCCAAGGGACTAGCGGGGGGGCCTTTTAGCACAGATACGCAGTATTTT.

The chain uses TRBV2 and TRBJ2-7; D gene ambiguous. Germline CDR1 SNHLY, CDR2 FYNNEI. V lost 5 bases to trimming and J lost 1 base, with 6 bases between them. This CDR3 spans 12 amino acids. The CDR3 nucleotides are TGTGCCAGCAGTTACACATCCTACGAGCAGTACTTC. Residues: CASSYTSYEQYF.

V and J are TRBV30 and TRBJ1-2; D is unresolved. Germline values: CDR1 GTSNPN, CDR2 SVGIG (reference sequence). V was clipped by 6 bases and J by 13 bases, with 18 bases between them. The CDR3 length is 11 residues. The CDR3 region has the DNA TGTGCCTGTACCTGGGCCGCGCTGCCCACCTTC. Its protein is CACTWAALPTF.

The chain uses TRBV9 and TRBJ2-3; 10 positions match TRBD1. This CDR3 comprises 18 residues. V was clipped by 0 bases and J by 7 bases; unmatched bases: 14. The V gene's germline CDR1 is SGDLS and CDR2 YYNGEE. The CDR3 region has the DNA TGTGCCAGCAGCGTAGGAGGACAGGGGGGTGTGTTGGGGCATACGCAGTATTTT. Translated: CASSVGGQGGVLGHTQYF.

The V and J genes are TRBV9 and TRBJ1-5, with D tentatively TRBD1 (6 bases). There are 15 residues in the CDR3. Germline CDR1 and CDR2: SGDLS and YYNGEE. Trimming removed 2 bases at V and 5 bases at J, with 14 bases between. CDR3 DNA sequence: TGTGCCAGCAGCGTGACAGGCGACGTTCATCAGCCCCAGCATTTT. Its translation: CASSVTGDVHQPQHF.

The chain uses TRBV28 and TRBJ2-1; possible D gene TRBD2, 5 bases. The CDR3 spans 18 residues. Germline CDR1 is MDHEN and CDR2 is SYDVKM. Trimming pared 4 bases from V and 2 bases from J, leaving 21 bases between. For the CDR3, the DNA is TGTGCCAGCAGTTGGGGTAGATGGCGGGTAGGTGCCTACAATGAGCAGTTCTTC. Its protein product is CASSWGRWRVGAYNEQFF.

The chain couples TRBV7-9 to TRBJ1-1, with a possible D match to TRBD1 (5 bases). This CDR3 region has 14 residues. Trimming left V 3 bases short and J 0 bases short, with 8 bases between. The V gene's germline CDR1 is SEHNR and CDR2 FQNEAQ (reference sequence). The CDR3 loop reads CASSFQGVNTEAFF. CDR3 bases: TGTGCCAGCAGCTTCCAGGGAGTGAACACTGAAGCTTTCTTT.

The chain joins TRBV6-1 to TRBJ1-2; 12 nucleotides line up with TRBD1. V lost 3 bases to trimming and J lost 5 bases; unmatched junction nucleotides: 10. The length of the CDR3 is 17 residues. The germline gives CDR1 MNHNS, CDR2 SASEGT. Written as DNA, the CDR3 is TGTGCCAGCAGTGATTATTGGGACAGGGGGCTTAGGTATGGCTACACCTTC. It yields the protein CASSDYWDRGLRYGYTF.